This TCR beta chain is from a study of blood T cell repertoires in COVID-19. Turning to the study itself: Acute and convalescent COVID-19 samples came from the United States, Italy and Spain.

Enrolled through a virtual design, the participants were between roughly 18 and 90 years of age and came from some 25 US areas. Each participant's cohort was designated according to participant-reported clinical history. Germline loops: CDR1 LNHDA, CDR2 SQIVND (reference sequence). V lost 4 bases, J lost 0 bases, and 7 bases lay in between. This CDR3 has 14 amino acids. Produced via immunoSEQ multiplex PCR; TCRdb's table is partial and in-frame only. This sample has hundreds of thousands of clones, with around 87% found just once. The sample taken for sequencing was PBMCs or T cells enriched from blood (not recorded which). V and J are TRBV19 and TRBJ1-3; D possibly corresponds to TRBD1 (6 bases). The receptor was derived from a woman between 40 and 50 years old with acute COVID-19. Here the CDR3 DNA reads TGTGCCAGTAGTAGGGACACCTCTGGAAACACCATATATTTT. This translates into CASSRDTSGNTIYF.